The 10 T cell receptor beta chains presented below share a single source sample, sequenced in a study of T cell responses to AZD1222 COVID-19 vaccine. Profiled with immunoSEQ multiplex PCR; TCRdb holds only in-frame clones, not every one. The sample includes some 140,000 clones, over 90% of them seen just once. This material consisted of peripheral blood, taken on day 0 of AZD1222 vaccination. These receptors all stem from an adult in good health.

This clone was seen only a few times. V is TRBV7-9 and J is TRBJ2-2; maybe TRBD1 (5 bases). Trimming shortened V by 5 bases and J by 4 bases, and 8 bases separated the two germline ends. The CDR3 has 13 residues. Germline V gene lookup returns CDR1 SEHNR and CDR2 FQNEAQ (reference sequence). The chain's CDR3 is CASSTDSTGELFF. In DNA, the CDR3 is TGTGCCAGCAGCACAGACAGCACCGGGGAGCTGTTTTTT.

The V and J genes are TRBV6-1 and TRBJ1-1, with D possibly TRBD1 on 5 matching bases. This CDR3 comprises 13 residues. Germline lookup yields CDR1 MNHNS and CDR2 SASEGT. Trimming pared 3 bases from V and 13 bases from J, leaving 18 bases between. For the CDR3, the DNA is TGTGCCAGCAGTGATAGGGGCCAGAAGTGGGTTTTCTTT. It codes for CASSDRGQKWVFF.

The gene calls are TRBV28 and TRBJ1-2, with a possible D match to TRBD1 (5 bases). Germline-derived CDR1 and CDR2 are MDHEN and SYDVKM. CDR3 size: 15 residues. V was cut by 6 bases and J by 6 bases, with 20 bases left in between. The CDR3 DNA reads as TGTGCCAGCAGCCCAGGTGCGGGGGTAATAAATGGCTACACCTTC. Encoded protein: CASSPGAGVINGYTF.

The rearrangement joins TRBV9 to TRBJ1-6; D call uncertain. This CDR3 has 17 amino acids. Trimming cost V 3 bases and J 7 bases, with 20 bases left between them. The germline V gene has CDR1 SGDLS and CDR2 YYNGEE. DNA for the CDR3: TGTGCCAGCAGCGCACCCGACATTTCGACGGGGAATTCACCCCTCCACTTT. Translation gives CASSAPDISTGNSPLHF.

The chain couples TRBV30 to TRBJ1-1, with D uncertain. The CDR3 length is 13 residues. With 3 bases removed from V and 2 bases from J, the gap between germline ends came to 10 bases. The V gene's germline CDR1 is GTSNPN and CDR2 SVGIG (reference sequence). In nucleotides, the CDR3 is TGTGCCTGGAGAGCCACAACAAACACTGAAGCTTTCTTT. Translated, it gives CAWRATTNTEAFF.

The CDR3 is CALIHGQGRMGGYTF. CDR3 coding DNA: TGTGCCCTCATCCATGGGCAGGGGAGGATGGGGGGCTACACCTTC. V and J are TRBV30 and TRBJ1-2, with a weak D call TRBD1 (6 bases). Trimming took 8 bases from V and 8 from J, leaving 27 bases between them. Germline V gene lookup returns CDR1 GTSNPN and CDR2 SVGIG (reference sequence). This CDR3 contains 15 residues.

The chain recombines TRBV7-2 with TRBJ2-1; D uncertain. Per the germline V gene, CDR1 is SGHTA and CDR2 is FQGNSA. V was shortened by 5 bases and J by 0 bases, with 5 bases between the two germline ends. The CDR3 has 13 residues. The CDR3 DNA sequence: TGTGCCAGCAGCCCAATCTCCTACAATGAGCAGTTCTTC. Protein: CASSPISYNEQFF. The whole variable domain, filled in from reference TRBV7-2 and TRBJ2-1, reads GAGVSQSPSNKVTEKGKDVELRCDPISGHTALYWYRQSLGQGLEFLIYFQGNSAPDKSGLPSDRFSAERTGGSVSTLTIQRTQQEDSAVYLCASSPISYNEQFFGPGTRLTVL.

This clone was seen once. This sequence joins TRBV27 and TRBJ1-2; perhaps TRBD1 as D (6 bases). Germline-derived CDR1 and CDR2 are MNHEY and SMNVEV (reference sequence). The V end was cut by 6 bases, the J end by 4 bases, with 9 bases between. CDR3 length: 12 residues. CDR3 region: CASRTGTYGYTF. The DNA of the CDR3 is TGTGCCAGCAGAACAGGGACCTATGGCTACACCTTC.

The chain employs TRBV7-9 and TRBJ2-1; TRBD1 matches 7 bases. CDR3 length: 14 amino acids. V shed 3 bases and J 4 bases; nucleotides not matched to a gene: 3. CDR1 and CDR2 (germline): SEHNR, FQNEAQ (reference sequence). CDR3 residues: CASSLGQLYNEQFF. The CDR3 nucleotides are TGTGCCAGCAGCTTGGGACAGCTTTACAATGAGCAGTTCTTC.

Only one count was recorded for this clone. J is TRBJ1-3 and V is TRBV30; D unresolved. V lost 1 base and J 0 bases, leaving 13 bases between the germline ends. Germline lookup yields CDR1 GTSNPN and CDR2 SVGIG (reference sequence). This CDR3 region has 16 residues. The CDR3 region is CAWSASKYRSGNTIYF. The CDR3 DNA reads TGTGCCTGGAGTGCAAGTAAATATCGCTCTGGAAACACCATATATTTT.